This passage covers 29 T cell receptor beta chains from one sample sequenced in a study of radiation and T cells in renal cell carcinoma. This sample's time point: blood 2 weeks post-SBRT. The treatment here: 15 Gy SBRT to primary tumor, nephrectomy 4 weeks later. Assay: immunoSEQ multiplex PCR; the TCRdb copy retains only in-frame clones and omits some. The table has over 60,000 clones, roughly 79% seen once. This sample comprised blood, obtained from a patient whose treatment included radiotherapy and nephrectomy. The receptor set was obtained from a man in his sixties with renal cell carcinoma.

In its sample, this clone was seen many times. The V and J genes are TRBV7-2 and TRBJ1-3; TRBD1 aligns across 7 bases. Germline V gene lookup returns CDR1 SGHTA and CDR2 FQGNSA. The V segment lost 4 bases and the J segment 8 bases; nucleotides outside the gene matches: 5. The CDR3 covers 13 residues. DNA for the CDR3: TGTGCCAGCAGCTCCGTACAGGGGTACACCATATATTTT. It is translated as CASSSVQGYTIYF.

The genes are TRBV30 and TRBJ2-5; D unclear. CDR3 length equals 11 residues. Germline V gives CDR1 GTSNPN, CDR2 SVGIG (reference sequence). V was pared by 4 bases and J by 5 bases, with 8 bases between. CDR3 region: CAWTKSETQYF. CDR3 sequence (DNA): TGTGCCTGGACTAAGTCTGAGACCCAGTACTTC.

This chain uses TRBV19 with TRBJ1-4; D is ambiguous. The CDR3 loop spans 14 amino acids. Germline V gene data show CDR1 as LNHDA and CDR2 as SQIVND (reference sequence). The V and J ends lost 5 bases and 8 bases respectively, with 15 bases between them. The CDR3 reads CASSFQDAGEKLFF. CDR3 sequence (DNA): TGTGCCAGTAGTTTTCAGGACGCAGGCGAAAAACTGTTTTTT.

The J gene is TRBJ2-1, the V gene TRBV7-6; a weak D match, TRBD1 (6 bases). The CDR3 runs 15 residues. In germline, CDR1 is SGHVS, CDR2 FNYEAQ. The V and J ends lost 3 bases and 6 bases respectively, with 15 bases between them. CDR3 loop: CASSLGPGAGNEQFF. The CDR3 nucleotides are TGTGCCAGCAGCTTGGGACCAGGGGCGGGCAATGAGCAGTTCTTC.

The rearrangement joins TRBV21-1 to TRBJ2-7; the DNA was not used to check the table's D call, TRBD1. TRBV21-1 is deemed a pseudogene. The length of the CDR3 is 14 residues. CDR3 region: CASLLDPGEYEQYV. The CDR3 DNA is TGTGCCAGCCTACTAGACCCAGGGGAGTACGAGCAGTACGTC.

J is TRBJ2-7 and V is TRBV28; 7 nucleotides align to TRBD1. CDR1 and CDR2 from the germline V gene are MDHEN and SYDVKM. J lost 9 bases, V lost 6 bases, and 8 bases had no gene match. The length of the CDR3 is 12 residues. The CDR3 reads CASSRLRQGQYV. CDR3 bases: TGTGCCAGCAGCCGACTAAGACAGGGGCAGTACGTC.

The CDR3 sequence is CASSQEGLAEHYNEQFF. The CDR3 DNA reads TGTGCCAGCAGCCAAGAGGGCCTAGCGGAGCACTACAATGAGCAGTTCTTC. The genes are TRBV4-2 and TRBJ2-1, with 7 bases aligning to TRBD2. J gave up 3 bases and V 0 bases, and 8 bases lay outside the gene matches. This CDR3 is 17 amino acids long. Germline V lookup: CDR1 LGHNA, CDR2 YNFKEQ.

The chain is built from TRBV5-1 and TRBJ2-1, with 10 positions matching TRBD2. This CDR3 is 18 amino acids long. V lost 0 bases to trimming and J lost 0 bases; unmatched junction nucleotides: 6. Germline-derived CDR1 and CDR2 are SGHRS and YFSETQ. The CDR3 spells CASSLDPSGRGSYNEQFF. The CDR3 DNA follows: TGCGCCAGCAGCTTGGATCCTAGCGGGAGAGGCTCCTACAATGAGCAGTTCTTC.

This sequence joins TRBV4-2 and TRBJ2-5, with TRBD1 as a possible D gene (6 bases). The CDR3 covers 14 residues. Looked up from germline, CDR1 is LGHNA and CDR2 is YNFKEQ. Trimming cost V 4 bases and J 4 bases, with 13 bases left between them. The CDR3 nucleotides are TGTGCCAGCAGCCCCCCGACAGGTCCAGAGACCCAGTACTTC. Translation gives CASSPPTGPETQYF.

This chain's CDR3 is CASSFAGRETQYF. CDR3 in DNA: TGTGCCAGCAGCTTCGCGGGGAGGGAGACCCAGTACTTC. This rearrangement joins TRBV11-2 to TRBJ2-5; TRBD2 might be the D (6 bases). The CDR3 consists of 13 residues. Trimming left V 3 bases short and J 5 bases short, with 10 bases between. Germline-derived CDR1 and CDR2 are SGHAT and FQNNGV.

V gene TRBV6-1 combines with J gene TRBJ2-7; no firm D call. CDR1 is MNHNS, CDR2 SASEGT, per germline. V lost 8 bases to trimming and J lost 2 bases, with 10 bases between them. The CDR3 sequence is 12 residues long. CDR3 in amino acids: CASFTVTYEQYV. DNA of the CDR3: TGTGCCAGCTTCACAGTAACCTACGAGCAGTACGTC.

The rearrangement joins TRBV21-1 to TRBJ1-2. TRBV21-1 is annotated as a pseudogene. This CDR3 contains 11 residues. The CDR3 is CASSERLGWGF. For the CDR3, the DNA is TGTGCCAGCAGCGAAAGGCTCGGATGGGGCTTC.

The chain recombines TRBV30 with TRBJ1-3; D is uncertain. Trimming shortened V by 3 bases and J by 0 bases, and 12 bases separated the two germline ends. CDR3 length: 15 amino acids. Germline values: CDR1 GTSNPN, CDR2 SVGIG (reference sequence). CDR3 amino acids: CAWRPLGNSGNTIYF. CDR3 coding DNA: TGTGCCTGGAGGCCCCTTGGGAACTCTGGAAACACCATATATTTT.

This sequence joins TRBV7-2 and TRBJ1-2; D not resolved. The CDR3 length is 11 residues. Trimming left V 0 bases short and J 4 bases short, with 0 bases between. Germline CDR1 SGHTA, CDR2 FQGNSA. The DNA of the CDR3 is TGTGCCAGCAGCTTAGCCTATGGCTACACCTTC. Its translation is CASSLAYGYTF. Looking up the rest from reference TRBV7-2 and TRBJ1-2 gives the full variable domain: GAGVSQSPSNKVTEKGKDVELRCDPISGHTALYWYRQSLGQGLEFLIYFQGNSAPDKSGLPSDRFSAERTGGSVSTLTIQRTQQEDSAVYLCASSLAYGYTFGSGTRLTVV.

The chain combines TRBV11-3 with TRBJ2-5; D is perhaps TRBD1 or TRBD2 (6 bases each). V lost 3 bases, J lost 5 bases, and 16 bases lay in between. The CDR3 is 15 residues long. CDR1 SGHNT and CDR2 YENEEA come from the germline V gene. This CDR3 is CASSFSQGTHETQYF. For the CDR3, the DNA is TGTGCCAGCAGCTTCTCCCAGGGGACTCACGAGACCCAGTACTTC.

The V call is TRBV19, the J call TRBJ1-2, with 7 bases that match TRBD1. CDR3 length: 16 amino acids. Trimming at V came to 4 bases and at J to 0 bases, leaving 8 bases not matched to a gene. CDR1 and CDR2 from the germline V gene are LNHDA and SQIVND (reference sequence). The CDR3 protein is CASSSWTGASNYGYTF. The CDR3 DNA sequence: TGTGCCAGTAGTAGCTGGACAGGAGCGTCTAACTATGGCTACACCTTC.

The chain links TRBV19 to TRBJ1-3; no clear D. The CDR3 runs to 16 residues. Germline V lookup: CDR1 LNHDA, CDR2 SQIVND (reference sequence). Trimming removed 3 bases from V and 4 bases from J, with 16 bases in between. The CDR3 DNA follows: TGTGCCAGTAGTATCAGTGGTGGCTTCTCGGGAAACACCATATATTTT. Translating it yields CASSISGGFSGNTIYF.

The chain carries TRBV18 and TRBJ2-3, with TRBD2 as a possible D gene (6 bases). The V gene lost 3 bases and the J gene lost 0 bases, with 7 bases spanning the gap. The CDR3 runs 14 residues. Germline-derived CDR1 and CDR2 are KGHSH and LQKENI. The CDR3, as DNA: TGTGCCAGCTCACCGGGGGGTAGCACAGATACGCAGTATTTT. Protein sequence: CASSPGGSTDTQYF. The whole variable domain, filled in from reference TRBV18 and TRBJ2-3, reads NAGVMQNPRHLVRRRGQEARLRCSPMKGHSHVYWYRQLPEEGLKFMVYLQKENIIDESGMPKERFSAEFPKEGPSILRIQQVVRGDSAAYFCASSPGGSTDTQYFGPGTRLTVL.

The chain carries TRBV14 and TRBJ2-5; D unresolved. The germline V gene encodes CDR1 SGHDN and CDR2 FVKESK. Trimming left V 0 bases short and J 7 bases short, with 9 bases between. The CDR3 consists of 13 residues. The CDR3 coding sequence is TGTGCCAGCAGCCAAGATCTAAAGGGGACCCAGTACTTC. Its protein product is CASSQDLKGTQYF. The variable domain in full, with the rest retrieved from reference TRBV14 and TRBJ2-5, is EAGVTQFPSHSVIEKGQTVTLRCDPISGHDNLYWYRRVMGKEIKFLLHFVKESKQDESGMPNNRFLAERTGGTYSTLKVQPAELEDSGVYFCASSQDLKGTQYFGPGTRLLVL.

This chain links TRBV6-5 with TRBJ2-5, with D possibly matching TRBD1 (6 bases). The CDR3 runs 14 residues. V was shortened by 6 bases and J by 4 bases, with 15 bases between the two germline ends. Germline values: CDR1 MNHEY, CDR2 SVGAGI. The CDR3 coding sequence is TGTGCCAGCAGAACAGGGCTCGCCCCAGAGACCCAGTACTTC. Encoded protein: CASRTGLAPETQYF.

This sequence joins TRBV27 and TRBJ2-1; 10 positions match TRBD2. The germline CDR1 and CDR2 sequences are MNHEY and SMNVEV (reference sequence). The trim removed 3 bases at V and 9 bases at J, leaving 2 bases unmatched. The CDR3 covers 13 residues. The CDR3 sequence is CASSFPSGSEQFF. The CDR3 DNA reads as TGTGCCAGCAGTTTCCCTAGCGGGAGTGAGCAGTTCTTC.

This chain's CDR3 is CASSQEVLPVGEKLFF. The CDR3 DNA reads as TGCGCCAGCAGCCAAGAGGTACTTCCCGTCGGTGAAAAACTGTTTTTT. This chain connects TRBV4-3 to TRBJ1-4, with D unclear. There are 16 residues in the CDR3. Trimming shortened V by 0 bases and J by 7 bases, and 15 bases separated the two germline ends. Germline V gene data show CDR1 as LGHNA and CDR2 as YSLEER.

The CDR3 region is CASRSPGTQGMMDEQYF. The CDR3 nucleotides are TGTGCAAGTCGCTCCCCCGGGACTCAGGGAATGATGGACGAGCAGTACTTC. The chain has TRBV12-2 and TRBJ2-7; the tabulated D call, TRBD2, remains unverified against the DNA. TRBV12-2 is a recognized pseudogene. This CDR3 has 17 amino acids.

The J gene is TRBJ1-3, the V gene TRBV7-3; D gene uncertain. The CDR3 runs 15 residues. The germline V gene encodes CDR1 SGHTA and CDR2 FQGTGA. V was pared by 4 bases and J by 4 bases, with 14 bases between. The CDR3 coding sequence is TGTGCCAGCAGCTCCCCTGGTGGGCGAGGAAACACCATATATTTT. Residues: CASSSPGGRGNTIYF.

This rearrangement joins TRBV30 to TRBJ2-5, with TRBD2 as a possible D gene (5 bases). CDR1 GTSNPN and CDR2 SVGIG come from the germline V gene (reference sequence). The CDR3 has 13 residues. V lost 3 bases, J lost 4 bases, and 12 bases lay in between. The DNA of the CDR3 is TGTGCCTGGAGGTCGGGGAAATTAGAGACCCAGTACTTC. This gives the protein CAWRSGKLETQYF.

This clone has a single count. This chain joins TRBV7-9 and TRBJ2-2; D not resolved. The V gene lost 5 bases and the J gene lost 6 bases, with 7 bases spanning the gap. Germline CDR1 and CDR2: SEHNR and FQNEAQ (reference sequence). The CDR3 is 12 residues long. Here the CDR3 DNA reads TGTGCCAGCAGCCCCGACTCCGGGGAGCTGTTTTTT. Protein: CASSPDSGELFF.

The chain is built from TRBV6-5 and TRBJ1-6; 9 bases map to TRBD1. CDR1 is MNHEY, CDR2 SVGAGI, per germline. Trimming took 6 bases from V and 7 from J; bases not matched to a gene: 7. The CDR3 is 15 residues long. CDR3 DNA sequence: TGTGCCAGCAGACGCAACAGGGGGCAGAATTCACCCCTCCACTTT. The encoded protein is CASRRNRGQNSPLHF.

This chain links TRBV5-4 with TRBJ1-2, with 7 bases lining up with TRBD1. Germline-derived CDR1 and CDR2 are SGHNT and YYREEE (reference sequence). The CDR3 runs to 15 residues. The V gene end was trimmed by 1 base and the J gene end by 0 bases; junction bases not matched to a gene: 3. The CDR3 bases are TGTGCCAGCAGCTTGAGGGGGCGGGCTAACTATGGCTACACCTTC. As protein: CASSLRGRANYGYTF.

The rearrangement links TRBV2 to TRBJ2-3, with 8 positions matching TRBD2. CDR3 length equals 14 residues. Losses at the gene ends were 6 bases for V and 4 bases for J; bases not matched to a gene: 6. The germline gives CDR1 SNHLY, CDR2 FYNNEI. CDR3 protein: CASRGLAGPDTQYF. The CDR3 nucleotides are TGTGCCAGCAGGGGGCTAGCGGGCCCAGATACGCAGTATTTT.